This T cell receptor (beta chain) was recorded in a study of OX40 agonist ivuxolimab in advanced cancers. Study in general: Patients treated during dose escalation were battling hepatocellular carcinoma, melanoma, renal cell or head and neck cancer. Eligibility rules accepted prior anti-PD-1, anti-PD-L1 or anti-CTLA-4 therapy, and around 44% had some. Those enrolled were 80% to 85% male, with a mean age of around 55 years and ages from 23 to 79. General study points: What antigens the expanded peripheral T cells recognized was never established.

The repertoire was sequenced with immunoSEQ multiplex PCR; TCRdb's copy has only in-frame clones and lacks some. The sample holds 60,000 to 85,000 clones; over 75% are singletons and the top ten take under 8.5%. V lost 5 bases to trimming and J lost 11 bases, with 22 bases between them. Germline lookup yields CDR1 LGHNT and CDR2 FRNRAP. The CDR3 consists of 16 residues. With respect to this clone: The antigen is unknown.

This specimen was CD4+ or CD8+ T cells sorted from blood, taken in a trial of the OX40 agonist ivuxolimab. The TCR was taken from an adult with an advanced solid tumor such as melanoma, head and neck, liver or kidney cancer. J is TRBJ1-6 and V is TRBV12-5; weak D call: TRBD1 (6 bases). Written as DNA, the CDR3 is TGTGCTAGTGGTCCCTCATGGGGGCTGGGTGGTCCACCCCTCCACTTT. Its translation: CASGPSWGLGGPPLHF.